There are a few counts of the clone carrying this TCR beta chain. What it recognizes is unknown. The data are from a study of breast tumors, draining lymph nodes, adjacent tissues. The CDR3 length is 14 residues. Germline lookup yields CDR1 KGHSH and CDR2 LQKENI. The V end lost 3 bases, the J end lost 3 bases, and 11 bases lay between the germline ends. TCRdb recomputed calls from the multiplex PCR reads with MiXCR, one row per CDR3 protein. The top ten clones hold more than 1% of a sample with 200,000 to 300,000 distinct CDR3 sequences, 30% to 35% of them seen once. The lymph nodes were axillary draining lymph nodes from breast cancer patients. Findings of the study overall: Data only fit, rather than demonstrated, lymph node origin of most tumor T cells. Data fit most tumor T cells coming from lymph node, expanding in tumor. Tumor TCR diversity was below lymph nodes but above nontumor tissue. Luminal-like breast cancer showed significantly higher tumor–nontumor repertoire similarity than basal-like.

The J gene is TRBJ1-2, the V gene TRBV18, with D possibly matching TRBD1 (5 bases). This clonotype was sampled from a female donor with breast cancer. Some clones in this sample may be carry-over from other donors' samples. Specimen: axillary lymph node tissue. DNA of the CDR3: TGTGCCAGCTCACCGCCGGGACTCTACTATGGCTACACCTTC. It specifies CASSPPGLYYGYTF. Combining the CDR3 with reference TRBV18 and TRBJ1-2 gives the whole variable domain NAGVMQNPRHLVRRRGQEARLRCSPMKGHSHVYWYRQLPEEGLKFMVYLQKENIIDESGMPKERFSAEFPKEGPSILRIQQVVRGDSAAYFCASSPPGLYYGYTFGSGTRLTVV.